Sequencing of this TCR beta chain was carried out in a study of blood T cell repertoires in COVID-19. Across the whole study: T cells, B-cell-depleted T cells, or PBMCs provided the cDNA or gDNA that served as material.

Sequenced by immunoSEQ multiplex PCR; TCRdb stores in-frame clones only, minus some. The sample holds fewer than 300,000 clones, roughly 90% seen once. Sequencing used peripheral blood. The receptor comes from a woman aged 25 to 39 with COVID-19, enrolled during active disease.

The CDR3: CASAVKDTQYF. DNA for the CDR3: TGTGCCAGCGCGGTCAAGGATACGCAGTATTTT. The V gene is TRBV6-5, the J gene TRBJ2-3; D gene unclear. Trimming cost V 8 bases and J 6 bases, with 9 bases left between them. The CDR3 contains 11 residues. From germline, CDR1 is MNHEY and CDR2 SVGAGI.